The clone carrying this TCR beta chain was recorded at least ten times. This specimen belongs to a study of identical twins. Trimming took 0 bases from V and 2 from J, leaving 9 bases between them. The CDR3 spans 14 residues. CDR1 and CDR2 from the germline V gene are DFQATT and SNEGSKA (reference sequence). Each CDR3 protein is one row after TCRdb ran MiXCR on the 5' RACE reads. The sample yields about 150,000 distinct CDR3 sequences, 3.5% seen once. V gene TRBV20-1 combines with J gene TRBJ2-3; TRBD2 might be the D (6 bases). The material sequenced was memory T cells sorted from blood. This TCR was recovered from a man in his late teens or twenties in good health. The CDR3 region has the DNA TGCAGTGCTAGAGATTCGGGACTCACAGATACGCAGTATTTT. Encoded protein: CSARDSGLTDTQYF.